This T cell receptor beta chain was recovered during a study of CD8+CD57+ T cells in acquired aplastic anemia. As for the study in general: Sorted cells (CD4+ and CD8+) yielded DNA amounts that averaged roughly 3.5 ug.

Study-level findings and limits: Patients did not significantly differ from controls in CD8+ Simpson's diversity.

The V gene end was trimmed by 6 bases and the J gene end by 1 base; junction bases not matched to a gene: 5. This CDR3 is built from 13 residues. Germline V CDR1 and CDR2: DFQATT, SNEGSKA (reference sequence). Investigators profiled TCR beta VDJ and CDR3 from genomic DNA template. TCRdb processed the reads anew with MiXCR; each CDR3 protein has one entry. In the table there are around 180,000 distinct CDR3 sequences, about three fifths of which are singletons. Regarding this clonotype: Its antigen is not known.

What was sequenced was sorted CD4+, CD8+, or CD8+CD57+ T cells (not recorded which) from PBMCs. This sequence originates from a human donor in good health. This rearrangement joins TRBV20-1 to TRBJ1-1; the match to TRBD1 covers 7 bases. In nucleotides, the CDR3 is TGCAGTGCCACCGGGACAGCGAACACTGAAGCTTTCTTT. Translating gives CSATGTANTEAFF.